Shown below are 9 T cell receptor beta chains from a single sample sequenced in a study of T cells after yellow fever vaccination. TCRdb recomputed calls from the 5' RACE reads with MiXCR, one row per CDR3 protein. This sample has over 250,000 distinct CDR3 sequences, with about 4% found just once. Source: PBMCs, taken 5 days after the yellow fever booster vaccination. The receptors originated from a young man who received the YFV17D yellow fever vaccine.

This clonotype was found many times. The chain has TRBV7-2 and TRBJ2-1, with D tentatively TRBD1 (6 bases). The CDR3 consists of 13 residues. Trimming took off 6 bases at V and 8 bases at J, with 14 bases between the two ends. Looked up from germline, CDR1 is SGHTA and CDR2 is FQGNSA. CDR3 coding DNA: TGTGCCAGCAGTTCACAGGGATCCGATGAGCAGTTCTTC. Residues: CASSSQGSDEQFF.

The chain carries TRBV5-6 and TRBJ1-3; 7 bases are a match to TRBD1. The junction had 7 bases not matched to a gene; V was cut back by 5 bases and J by 8 bases. The CDR3 spans 13 residues. CDR1 SGHDT and CDR2 YYEEEE come from the germline V gene. The CDR3 region is CASRRTGGDTIYF. CDR3 nucleotide sequence: TGTGCCAGCAGGCGGACAGGAGGAGACACCATATATTTT.

The V and J genes are TRBV28 and TRBJ2-2; D gene uncertain. Trimming took off 8 bases at V and 5 bases at J, with 12 bases between the two ends. The germline V gene encodes CDR1 MDHEN and CDR2 SYDVKM. CDR3 length: 13 amino acids. The DNA of the CDR3 is TGTGCCAGCCGAGACCACTCGACCGGGGAGCTGTTTTTT. Its protein is CASRDHSTGELFF.

This clonotype was counted between two and nine times. V and J are TRBV6-5 and TRBJ1-5; tentative D call: TRBD1 (6 bases). The V and J ends lost 6 bases and 9 bases respectively, with 15 bases between them. This CDR3 contains 13 residues. The germline V gene has CDR1 MNHEY and CDR2 SVGAGI. CDR3 sequence reads: CASSQGRGRPQHF. The CDR3, as DNA: TGTGCCAGCAGCCAGGGGAGGGGGAGGCCCCAGCATTTT.

This clonotype was observed a few times. V gene TRBV4-2 combines with J gene TRBJ1-5; a weak D match, TRBD1 (5 bases). The CDR3 is 15 amino acids. Germline CDR1 LGHNA, CDR2 YNFKEQ. The V end was cut by 0 bases, the J end by 7 bases, with 13 bases between. The CDR3 sequence: CASSQELGDVQPQHF. CDR3 coding DNA: TGTGCCAGCAGCCAAGAGTTGGGGGACGTCCAGCCCCAGCATTTT.

This clonotype was observed a few times. The chain joins TRBV7-2 to TRBJ2-5; no reliable D call. In germline, CDR1 is SGHTA, CDR2 FQGNSA. With 0 bases removed from V and 4 bases from J, the gap between germline ends came to 6 bases. The CDR3 is 13 amino acids. The CDR3 region has the DNA TGTGCCAGCAGCTTAGCGTGGCTAGAGACCCAGTACTTC. Amino acids: CASSLAWLETQYF.

This clonotype has ten or more counts. The genes are TRBV6-6 and TRBJ2-7, with 12 bases lining up with TRBD1. Germline V gene lookup returns CDR1 MNHNY and CDR2 SVGAGI (reference sequence). The V gene end was trimmed by 2 bases and the J gene end by 8 bases; junction bases not matched to a gene: 7. CDR3 length equals 15 residues. The CDR3 protein is CASSYMWDRGLKQYF. Here the CDR3 DNA reads TGTGCCAGCAGTTACATGTGGGACAGGGGGCTTAAGCAGTACTTC.

This clonotype was seen ten or more times. The rearrangement links TRBV15 to TRBJ1-2, with unresolved D. The CDR3 has 15 residues. Germline lookup yields CDR1 LNHNV and CDR2 YYDKDF (reference sequence). The V end lost 6 bases, the J end lost 0 bases, and 14 bases lay between the germline ends. The CDR3 sequence: CATSKEAAANYGYTF. The CDR3 region has the DNA TGTGCCACCAGTAAGGAGGCAGCGGCTAACTATGGCTACACCTTC.

This clonotype was seen at least ten times. The chain couples TRBV12-3 or TRBV12-4 to TRBJ2-1; a weak D match, TRBD2 (7 bases). The CDR3 consists of 15 residues. V was shortened by 2 bases and J by 7 bases, with 15 bases between the two germline ends. The DNA of the CDR3 is TGTGCCAGCAGTTTATCCCGGAAGGGGGGGAATGAGCAGTTCTTC. Translating gives CASSLSRKGGNEQFF.